This T cell receptor beta chain came from a study of cytomegalovirus exposure and HLA in healthy donors. Study results and limitations: Rare TCR sequences predominated, though certain public TCRs were found in many donors. Among TCR beta chains, those listed as cytomegalovirus-associated numbered over 150.

Trimming left V 5 bases short and J 10 bases short, with 23 bases between. The germline gives CDR1 SGHVS, CDR2 FNYEAQ. The CDR3 totals 15 residues. These donors, healthy bone marrow donors, were studied. Notes on this clone: Its target is unknown.

It was with 60 Vbeta and 13 Jbeta primers that the PCR ran. Clones were read by immunoSEQ multiplex PCR, and TCRdb kept only the in-frame ones, dropping some. The sample has about 160,000 clones; about 80% are singletons. Sequenced: PBMCs. This TCR was recovered from a man aged 50 to 60 in good health and CMV-seropositive. J is TRBJ1-1 and V is TRBV7-6, with a possible D match to TRBD1 (6 bases). The CDR3 sequence is CASSLEAGADPGAFF. CDR3 coding DNA: TGTGCCAGCAGCCTCGAAGCGGGGGCCGACCCTGGAGCTTTCTTT.